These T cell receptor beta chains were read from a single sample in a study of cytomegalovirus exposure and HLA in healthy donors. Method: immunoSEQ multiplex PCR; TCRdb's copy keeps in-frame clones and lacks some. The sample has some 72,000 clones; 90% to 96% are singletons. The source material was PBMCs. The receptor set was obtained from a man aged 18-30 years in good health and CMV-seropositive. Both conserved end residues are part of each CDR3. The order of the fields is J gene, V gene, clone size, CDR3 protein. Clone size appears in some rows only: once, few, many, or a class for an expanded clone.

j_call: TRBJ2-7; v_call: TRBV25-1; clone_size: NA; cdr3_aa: CASIALRSRLDESYEQYF
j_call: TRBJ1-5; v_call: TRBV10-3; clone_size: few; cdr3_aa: CAISEDRDTQPQHF
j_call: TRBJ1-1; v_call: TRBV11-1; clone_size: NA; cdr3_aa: CASYPTGVNTEAFF
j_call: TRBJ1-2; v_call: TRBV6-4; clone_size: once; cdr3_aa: CANLGQALHGYTF
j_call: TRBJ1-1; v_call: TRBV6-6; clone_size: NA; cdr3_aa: CASRRTGNTEAFF
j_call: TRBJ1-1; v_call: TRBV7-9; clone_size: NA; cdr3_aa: CASSLQGMNTEAFF
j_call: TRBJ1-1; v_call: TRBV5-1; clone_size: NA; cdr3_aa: CASSQGQASNTEAFF
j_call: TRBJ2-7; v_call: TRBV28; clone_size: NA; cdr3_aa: CASFPAAGAPLSYEQYF
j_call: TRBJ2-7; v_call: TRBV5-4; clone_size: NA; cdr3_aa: CASYRDSGEQYF
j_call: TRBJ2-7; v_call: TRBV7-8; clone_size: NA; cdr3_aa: CASSPDRGVFYEQYF
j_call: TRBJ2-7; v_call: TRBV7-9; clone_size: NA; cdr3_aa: CASSGEVENSYEQYF
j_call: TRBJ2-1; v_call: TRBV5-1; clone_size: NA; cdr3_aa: CASSLVSGKNEQFF
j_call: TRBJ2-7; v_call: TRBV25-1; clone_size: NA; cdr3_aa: CASSTPGGGEQYF
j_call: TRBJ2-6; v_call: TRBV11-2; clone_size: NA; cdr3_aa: CASSLRASGANVLTF
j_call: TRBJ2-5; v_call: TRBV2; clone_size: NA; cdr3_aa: CASSGLGQGQETQYF
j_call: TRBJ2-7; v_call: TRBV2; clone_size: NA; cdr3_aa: CAGSGTAYEQYF
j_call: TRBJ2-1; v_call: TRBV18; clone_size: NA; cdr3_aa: CASSSRRGSYNEQFF
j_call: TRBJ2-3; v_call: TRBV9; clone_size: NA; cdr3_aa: CASSPRAGGDTQYF
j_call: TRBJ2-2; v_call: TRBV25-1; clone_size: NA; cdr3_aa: CASSEYGLASGELFF
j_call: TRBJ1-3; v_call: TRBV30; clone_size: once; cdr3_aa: CAWSSGQSSGNTIYF
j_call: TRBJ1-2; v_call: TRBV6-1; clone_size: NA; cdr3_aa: CASSEEGVRGRSTF
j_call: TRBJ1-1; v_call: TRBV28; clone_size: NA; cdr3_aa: CASQSLGGAIGTEAFF
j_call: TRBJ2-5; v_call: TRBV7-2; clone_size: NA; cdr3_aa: CASHFWTPGAQYF
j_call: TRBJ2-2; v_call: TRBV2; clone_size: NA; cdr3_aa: CASGTSGFTGELFF
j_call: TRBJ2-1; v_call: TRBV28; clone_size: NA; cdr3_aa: CASRRGAAGINEQFF
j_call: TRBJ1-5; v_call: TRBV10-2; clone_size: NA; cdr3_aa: CASSLQGLPQHF
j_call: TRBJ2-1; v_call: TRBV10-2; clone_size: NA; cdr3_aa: CASSGGGPGEQFF
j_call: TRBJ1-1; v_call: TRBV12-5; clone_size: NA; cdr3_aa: CASGLPPPEVRHTEAFF
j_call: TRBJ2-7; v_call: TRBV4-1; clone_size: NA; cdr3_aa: CASSQSPGLEVSEQYF
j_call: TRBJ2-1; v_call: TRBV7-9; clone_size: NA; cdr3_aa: CASSALAGGPYNEQFF
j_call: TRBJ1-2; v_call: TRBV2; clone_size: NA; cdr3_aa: CASRRPVMLGYTF
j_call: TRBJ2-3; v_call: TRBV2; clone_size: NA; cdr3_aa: CASSEVRDTQYF
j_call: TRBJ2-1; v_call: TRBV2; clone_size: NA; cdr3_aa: CASTGLGKRNEQFF
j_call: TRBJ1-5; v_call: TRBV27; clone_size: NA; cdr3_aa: CASSPDRESGDQPQHF
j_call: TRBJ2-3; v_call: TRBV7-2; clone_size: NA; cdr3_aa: CASSSDRGLGDTQYF
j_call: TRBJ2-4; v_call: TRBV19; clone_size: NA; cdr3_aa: CASSKRDIQYF
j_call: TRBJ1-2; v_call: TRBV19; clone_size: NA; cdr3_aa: CASTGSVDYGYTF
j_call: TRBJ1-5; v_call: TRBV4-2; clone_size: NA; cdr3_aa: CASSQGHRGGSNQPQHF
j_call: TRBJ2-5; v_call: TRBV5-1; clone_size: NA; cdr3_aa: CASRGTGVVETQYF
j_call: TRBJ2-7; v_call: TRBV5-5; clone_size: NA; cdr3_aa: CASSPRRTSGSSYEQYF
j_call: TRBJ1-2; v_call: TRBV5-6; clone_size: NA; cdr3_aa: CASSLAGSYGYTF
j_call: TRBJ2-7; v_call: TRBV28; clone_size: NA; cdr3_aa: CASRRGYEQYF
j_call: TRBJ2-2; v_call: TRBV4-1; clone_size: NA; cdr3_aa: CASSQETTIAANTGELFF
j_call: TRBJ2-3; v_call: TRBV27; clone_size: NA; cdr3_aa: CASSGEADTQYF
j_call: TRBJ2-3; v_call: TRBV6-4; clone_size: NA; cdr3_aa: CASSDGRDSDTQYF
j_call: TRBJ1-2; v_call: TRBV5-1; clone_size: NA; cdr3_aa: CASSSPGQGYGYTF
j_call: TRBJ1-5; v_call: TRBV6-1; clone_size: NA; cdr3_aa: CASSVDRGLVQPQHF
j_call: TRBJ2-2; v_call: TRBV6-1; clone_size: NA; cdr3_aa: CANGRLAGGPWELFF
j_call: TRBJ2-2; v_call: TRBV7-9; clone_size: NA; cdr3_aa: CASSLGTSGISGELFF
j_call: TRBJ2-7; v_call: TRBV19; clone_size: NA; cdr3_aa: CASSPGGFNEQYF
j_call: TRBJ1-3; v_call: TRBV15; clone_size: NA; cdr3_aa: CATSYQSGPGNTIYF
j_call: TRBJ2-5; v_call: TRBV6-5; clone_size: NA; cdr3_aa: CASSYRTAEETQYF
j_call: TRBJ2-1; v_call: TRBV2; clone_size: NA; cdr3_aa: CASTGRGAIGSYNEQFF
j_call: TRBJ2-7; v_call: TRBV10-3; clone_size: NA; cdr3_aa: CAISEPFTTGGVVNEQYF
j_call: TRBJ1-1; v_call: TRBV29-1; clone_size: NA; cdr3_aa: CSGQWDRFEAFF
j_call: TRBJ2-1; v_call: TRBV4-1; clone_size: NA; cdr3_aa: CASSQDPGGSSYNEQFF
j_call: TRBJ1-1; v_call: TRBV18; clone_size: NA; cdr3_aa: CASSPSRDNREAFF
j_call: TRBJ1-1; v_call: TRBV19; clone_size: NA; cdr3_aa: CASSPRVLRTNTEAFF